This T cell receptor beta chain was observed in a study of Ad26.COV2.S vaccination and SARS-CoV-2 variants. Method: immunoSEQ multiplex PCR; TCRdb's copy keeps in-frame clones and lacks some. The sample lists 350,000 to 500,000 clones, roughly 89% occurring once. There are 18 residues in the CDR3. Germline V lookup: CDR1 SGDLS, CDR2 YYNGEE. V lost 4 bases and J lost 1; bases outside the gene matches: 10. With regard to this clone: Its antigen is currently unknown.

As to treatment: some 20 received Ad26.COV2.S at low or high dose, single or two shots; several received placebo; per-sample allocation not given. Collection of the samples took place on day 63 after the first injection of vaccine or placebo. Immunization relied on an Ad26 vector, which expressed Wuhan-strain SARS-CoV-2 spike. Study results and caveats: Measurements of TCR breadth and depth may have given underestimates of the total T cell responses. With respect to non-spike TCR breadth, vaccine and placebo recipients were similar.

The TCR originated in a person between 18 and 65 years old who received the Ad26.COV2.S COVID-19 vaccine or a placebo. The chain recombines TRBV9 with TRBJ2-3; TRBD2 agrees at 12 bases. Sequencing was performed on peripheral blood, taken in a trial of Ad26.COV2.S vaccine versus placebo. This CDR3 is CASSTTLTSGGGTDTQYF. In DNA, the CDR3 is TGTGCCAGCAGCACAACACTGACTAGCGGGGGTGGCACAGATACGCAGTATTTT.